Sequencing of this T cell receptor beta chain was carried out in a study of T cells after yellow fever vaccination. Findings of the study overall: The CD4 compartment and the CD8 compartment contained a small share of clonotypes in common. Subsequent to the booster, the majority of primary-vaccination clones reappeared (96% CD4, 88% CD8).

CDR3 length: 14 residues. Trimming took off 0 bases at V and 7 bases at J, with 12 bases between the two ends. Looked up from germline, CDR1 is LGHNA and CDR2 is YSLEER. This clonotype was recorded at least ten times. Its antigen is unknown. TCRdb redid the calling of the 5' RACE reads with MiXCR, one entry per CDR3 protein. This sample yields 600,000 to 750,000 distinct CDR3 sequences, of which 9% to 15% are seen a single time; about 15% belongs to the top ten. This clonotype originated in a man younger than 40 who received the YFV17D yellow fever vaccine. The sample in question was PBMCs, obtained on the day of the yellow fever booster vaccination. V usage is TRBV4-3 and J usage is TRBJ2-5, with D maybe TRBD2 (6 bases). CDR3 residues: CASSQDSGVATQYF. The CDR3 DNA is TGCGCCAGCAGCCAAGACTCGGGGGTGGCGACCCAGTACTTC.